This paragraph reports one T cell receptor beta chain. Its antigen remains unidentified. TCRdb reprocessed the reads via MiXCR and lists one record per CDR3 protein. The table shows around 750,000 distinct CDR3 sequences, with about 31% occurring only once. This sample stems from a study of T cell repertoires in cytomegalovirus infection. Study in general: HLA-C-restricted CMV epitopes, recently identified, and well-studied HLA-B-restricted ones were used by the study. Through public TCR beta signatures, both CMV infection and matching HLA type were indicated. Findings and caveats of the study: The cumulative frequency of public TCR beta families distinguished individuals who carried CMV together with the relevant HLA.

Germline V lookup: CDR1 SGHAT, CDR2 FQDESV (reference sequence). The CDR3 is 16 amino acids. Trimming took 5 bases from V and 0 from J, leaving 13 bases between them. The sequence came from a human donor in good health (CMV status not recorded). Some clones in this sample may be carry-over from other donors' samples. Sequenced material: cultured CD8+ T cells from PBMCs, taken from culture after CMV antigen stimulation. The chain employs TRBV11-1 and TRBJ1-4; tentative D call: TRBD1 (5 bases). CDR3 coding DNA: TGTGCCAGCAGCAAAGTTCCGGGGCCAACTAATGAAAAACTGTTTTTT. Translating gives CASSKVPGPTNEKLFF.